The present T cell receptor beta chain was sequenced within a study of naive and memory T cell subsets. V was trimmed by 2 bases and J by 9 bases, leaving 13 bases between them. The CDR3 spans 13 residues. Per the germline V gene, CDR1 is KGHSH and CDR2 is LQKENI. General study findings and limits: Possibly reflecting memory cells re-expressing CD45RA, a few larger clonotypes occurred in naive repertoires, especially CD8.

In this sample, this clonotype turned up a few times. Its antigen is currently unknown. The beta constant-region primer was an equimolar mix of two oligonucleotides covering TRBC1 and TRBC2. Ligated cDNA was amplified by four rounds of PCR with nested alpha and beta constant-region primers and SP2. TCRdb ran MiXCR on the UMI-ligation and nested PCR reads and lists one entry per CDR3 protein. The table shows roughly 150,000 distinct CDR3 sequences, with over 20% occurring only once. This rearrangement joins TRBV18 to TRBJ1-1, with D possibly TRBD1 on 6 matching bases. Sequenced sample: naive CD4+ T cells from blood. The receptor was derived from a human donor in good health. CDR3 nucleotides: TGTGCCAGCTCACCAGACAGGAAGTACCAAGCTTTCTTT. Residues: CASSPDRKYQAFF.